This TCR beta chain came from a study of T cell responses to AZD1222 COVID-19 vaccine. General observations from the study: Only after the peak T cell response were repertoires sampled. The study identified only five to seven AZD1222 recipients as seropositive at baseline. The breadth and depth of Spike-specific TCRs increased once two AZD1222 doses had been given.

The length of the CDR3 is 17 residues. Germline V CDR1 and CDR2: LGHNA, YNFKEQ. Trimming removed 2 bases from V and 7 bases from J; junction bases left unmatched: 11. Notes on this clone: Its specificity is unknown.

Profiling relied on immunoSEQ multiplex PCR, and the TCRdb table lists in-frame clones only, not all of them. The sample lists 75,000 to 95,000 clones, around nine tenths seen once, with roughly 3.9% in the top ten. This receptor was obtained from an adult in good health. The sample here was peripheral blood, taken on day 0 of AZD1222 vaccination. The V gene is TRBV4-2, the J gene TRBJ1-4, with 9 bases matching TRBD1. DNA of the CDR3: TGTGCCAGCAGCCAAACCCTCGGACAGGGGAAGGGTGAAAAACTGTTTTTT. Protein: CASSQTLGQGKGEKLFF.